Here is one TCR beta chain with its context. The junction shows a germline mismatch at one end, possibly a read error. These data originate in a study of blood T cell repertoires in COVID-19. Across the study: Acute and convalescent COVID-19 samples came from the United States, Italy and Spain. Nucleic acid was either cDNA or gDNA, and it came from T cells, B-cell-depleted T cells, or PBMCs.

The study assigned cohorts using participant-reported clinical history. In the authors' workflow: Nucleated cell counts were estimated from reference gene primer amplification. TCRdb's table, derived via immunoSEQ multiplex PCR, lists solely in-frame clones and lacks some. The D gene and trimming were derived from the DNA, and the V and J assignments and clone size from that table. The sample includes some 320,000 clones, under 95% of them seen just once. This CDR3 spans 12 amino acids. Germline-derived CDR1 and CDR2 are LGHDT and YNNKEL (reference sequence). This chain connects TRBV3-1 (or the pseudogene TRBV3-2) to TRBJ1-5; unclear D gene. This receptor was identified in a man in his sixties who had recovered from COVID-19. The source material was PBMCs or T cells enriched from blood (not recorded which). CDR3 sequence (DNA): TGTGCCAGCAACCAAGAACAACAGCCCCAGCATTTT. It specifies CASNQEQQPQHF.